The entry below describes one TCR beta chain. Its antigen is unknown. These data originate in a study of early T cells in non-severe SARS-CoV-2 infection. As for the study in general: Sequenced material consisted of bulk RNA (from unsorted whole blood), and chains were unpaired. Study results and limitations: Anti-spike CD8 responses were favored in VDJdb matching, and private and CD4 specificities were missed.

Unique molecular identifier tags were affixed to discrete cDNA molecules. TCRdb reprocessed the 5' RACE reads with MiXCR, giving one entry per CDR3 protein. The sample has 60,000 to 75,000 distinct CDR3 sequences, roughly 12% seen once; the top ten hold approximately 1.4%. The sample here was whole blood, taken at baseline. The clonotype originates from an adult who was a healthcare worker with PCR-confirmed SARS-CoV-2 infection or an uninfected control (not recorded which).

The CDR3 DNA reads TGTGCCAGCAGCTCTTACCGGACCCCTCTTTCCTACGAGCAGTACTTC. It is translated as CASSSYRTPLSYEQYF. The chain joins TRBV11-2 to TRBJ2-7; D gene uncertain. Germline lookup yields CDR1 SGHAT and CDR2 FQNNGV. The V and J ends lost 4 bases and 1 base respectively, with 17 bases between them. The CDR3 spans 16 residues.